A single sample gave rise to the 29 T cell receptor beta chains below, sequenced in a study of T cell repertoires in cytomegalovirus infection. The antigens of these receptors remain unknown. One entry per CDR3 protein, called by TCRdb with MiXCR from the reads. Of roughly 68,000 distinct CDR3 sequences listed, around 20% are singletons. The sequencing used CD8+ T cells from cultured PBMCs, collected from culture after CMV antigen stimulation. Receptors were obtained from a human donor in good health (CMV status not recorded). Some clones in this sample may be carry-over from other donors' samples.

This clonotype was seen more than once but under ten times. This chain connects TRBV12-3 or TRBV12-4 to TRBJ1-5, with D unresolved. There are 15 residues in the CDR3. Trimming took off 5 bases at V and 5 bases at J, with 16 bases between the two ends. The CDR3 DNA reads TGTGCCAGCAGTCCCCTCCCAGGTCTCGATCAGCCCCAGCATTTT. It encodes CASSPLPGLDQPQHF.

The chain has TRBV11-2 and TRBJ1-5, with a weak D call TRBD1 (5 bases). Deletions cut 1 base from V and 8 bases from J, with 12 bases between. In germline, CDR1 is SGHAT, CDR2 FQNNGV. This CDR3 region has 14 residues. CDR3 residues: CASSLAGNRKPQHF. Written as DNA, the CDR3 is TGTGCCAGCAGCTTAGCAGGGAACAGAAAGCCCCAGCATTTT.

The rearrangement links TRBV7-6 to TRBJ1-2; 7 positions agree with TRBD1. The V segment lost 1 base and the J segment 8 bases; nucleotides outside the gene matches: 10. The CDR3 runs to 15 residues. The germline V gene has CDR1 SGHVS and CDR2 FNYEAQ. The CDR3 spells CASSLEGAGSGGYTF. CDR3 nucleotides: TGTGCCAGCAGCTTAGAGGGGGCAGGGTCCGGAGGCTACACCTTC.

This clonotype showed up just a few times. The chain combines TRBV28 with TRBJ1-5, with D perhaps matching TRBD1 (5 bases). The CDR3 consists of 14 residues. V was pared by 8 bases and J by 7 bases, with 18 bases between. Looked up from germline, CDR1 is MDHEN and CDR2 is SYDVKM. The DNA of the CDR3 is TGTGCCAGCCGAGGGGTTAACTTGTACCAGCCCCAGCATTTT. The encoded protein is CASRGVNLYQPQHF.

The chain couples TRBV12-3 or TRBV12-4 to TRBJ2-4; a weak D match, TRBD2 (5 bases). The CDR3 covers 14 residues. CDR3 region: CAFIRREAKNIQYF. The CDR3 DNA reads TGTGCTTTCATCCGTAGGGAGGCCAAAAACATTCAGTACTTC.

This clonotype has only a few counts. The chain employs TRBV27 and TRBJ1-2; TRBD1 agrees at 7 bases. V trimming: 5 bases; J trimming: 4 bases; junction bases outside the gene matches: 7. This CDR3 spans 14 amino acids. The germline V gene has CDR1 MNHEY and CDR2 SMNVEV (reference sequence). CDR3 bases: TGTGCCAGCAGTCCGCAGGGGGGAAGCTATGGCTACACCTTC. It specifies CASSPQGGSYGYTF.

This chain uses TRBV27 with TRBJ1-5; D is undetermined. The germline CDR1 and CDR2 sequences are MNHEY and SMNVEV (reference sequence). The V end was cut by 7 bases, the J end by 0 bases, with 13 bases between. The CDR3 runs 15 residues. CDR3 protein: CASMGGGYSNQPQHF. DNA of the CDR3: TGTGCCAGCATGGGTGGAGGCTATAGCAATCAGCCCCAGCATTTT.

This rearrangement joins TRBV4-1 to TRBJ2-2, with 7 bases lining up with TRBD1. J was trimmed by 8 bases and V by 0 bases; bases with no gene match: 9. This CDR3 has 16 amino acids. CDR1 and CDR2 (germline): MGHRA, YSYEKL. The CDR3 DNA is TGCGCCAGCAGCCAAGATTCCTTCCACAGGGGAGGGGAGCTGTTTTTT. Encoded protein: CASSQDSFHRGGELFF.

About this clonotype: One end of the junction varies from germline; a read error may be responsible. The J gene is TRBJ2-5, the V gene TRBV4-1; D remains unclear. The V gene's germline CDR1 is MGHRA and CDR2 YSYEKL. This CDR3 comprises 16 residues. For the CDR3, the DNA is TGTGCCAGCAGCCAAGAAGGCGGTCGGGTTCCGGAGACCCAGTACTTC. Residues: CASSQEGGRVPETQYF.

This clonotype showed up many times. The chain couples TRBV7-8 to TRBJ2-1, with 9 bases fitting TRBD2. V lost 3 bases to trimming and J lost 7 bases; unmatched junction nucleotides: 13. The V gene's germline CDR1 is SGHVS and CDR2 FQNEAQ. The CDR3 consists of 17 residues. CDR3 in amino acids: CASSFLREASGVNEQFF. Written as DNA, the CDR3 is TGTGCCAGCAGCTTCCTGAGGGAGGCTAGCGGGGTGAATGAGCAGTTCTTC.

This clonotype has only a few counts. V and J are TRBV27 and TRBJ2-3; 7 bases fit TRBD2. The CDR3 contains 17 residues. The J segment lost 1 base and the V segment lost 3 bases, leaving 10 bases of the junction unmatched. CDR1 MNHEY and CDR2 SMNVEV come from the germline V gene (reference sequence). The DNA of the CDR3 is TGTGCCAGCAGTTTTAGATATCGGGGGGTCCGCACAGATACGCAGTATTTT. Protein product: CASSFRYRGVRTDTQYF.

The chain couples TRBV7-9 to TRBJ1-6; D may be TRBD1 (5 bases). The CDR3 length is 14 residues. Between the trimmed V and J ends, which lost 5 bases and 8 bases, there was a span of 13 bases. Germline CDR1 reads SEHNR; CDR2 reads FQNEAQ (reference sequence). Written as DNA, the CDR3 is TGTGCCAGCAGCGTGGGGACGGAATATTCACCCCTCCACTTT. Translated, it gives CASSVGTEYSPLHF. The full variable domain, its missing parts supplied by reference TRBV7-9 and TRBJ1-6, is DTGVSQNPRHKITKRGQNVTFRCDPISEHNRLYWYRQTLGQGPEFLTYFQNEAQLEKSRLLSDRFSAERPKGSFSTLEIQRTEQGDSAMYLCASSVGTEYSPLHFGNGTRLTVT.

This clonotype occurred a few times. The chain couples TRBV9 to TRBJ2-3, with 8 nucleotides matching TRBD1. The germline V gene encodes CDR1 SGDLS and CDR2 YYNGEE. The CDR3 has 15 residues. Trimming at V came to 4 bases and at J to 5 bases, leaving 9 bases not matched to a gene. CDR3 residues: CASSYAGGEKDTQYF. The CDR3 DNA reads as TGTGCCAGCAGCTACGCAGGGGGCGAGAAAGATACGCAGTATTTT.

The J gene is TRBJ2-7, the V gene TRBV10-3; D is possibly TRBD2 (5 bases). Germline assignment: CDR1 ENHRY and CDR2 SYGVKD. The CDR3 totals 15 residues. V lost 7 bases and J 4 bases, leaving 20 bases between the germline ends. The CDR3 here is CAITRLAEGKYEQYF. The CDR3 DNA is TGTGCCATCACCCGTCTGGCAGAGGGTAAATACGAGCAGTACTTC.

The rearrangement joins TRBV6-2 or TRBV6-3 to TRBJ2-7; D unresolved. CDR1 is MNHEY, CDR2 SVGEGT, per germline. This CDR3 has 18 residues. Trimming took 2 bases from V and 5 from J, leaving 25 bases between them. DNA of the CDR3: TGTGCCAGCAGTTACCCTCGAGAAGAAGAGCGAAAATGGGACGAGCAGTACTTC. Translating gives CASSYPREEERKWDEQYF.

This clonotype appeared a few times. This chain connects TRBV10-2 to TRBJ2-1, with TRBD2 identical over 11 bases. Trimming took 0 bases from V and 4 from J; bases not matched to a gene: 2. From germline, CDR1 is WSHSY and CDR2 SAAADI. The CDR3 loop spans 16 amino acids. The CDR3 DNA sequence: TGCGCCAGCAGTGAGTCCTTAGCGGGGGGGTACAATGAGCAGTTCTTC. This sequence encodes CASSESLAGGYNEQFF.

This clonotype showed up just a few times. J is TRBJ1-6 and V is TRBV27; TRBD1 might be the D (5 bases). Per germline, CDR1 MNHEY and CDR2 SMNVEV (reference sequence). The CDR3 loop spans 13 amino acids. The V and J ends lost 7 bases and 6 bases respectively, with 10 bases between them. The CDR3, as DNA: TGTGCCAGCACCGGACACTTTAATTCACCCCTCCACTTT. Protein product: CASTGHFNSPLHF.

This clonotype was observed many times. The V gene is TRBV7-2, the J gene TRBJ1-3, with D possibly matching TRBD1 (5 bases). The CDR3 runs 17 residues. Between the trimmed V and J ends, which lost 5 bases and 0 bases, there was a span of 17 bases. CDR1 and CDR2 from the germline V gene are SGHTA and FQGNSA. The CDR3 DNA reads TGTGCCAGCAGCCCGATCCTGGGGGTAGGCTCTGGAAACACCATATATTTT. Protein: CASSPILGVGSGNTIYF.

This clonotype has more than one count but fewer than ten. J is TRBJ2-3 and V is TRBV7-3; D might be TRBD2 (7 bases). The CDR3 has 16 residues. CDR1 is SGHTA, CDR2 FQGTGA, per germline. The V end lost 5 bases, the J end lost 0 bases, and 15 bases lay between the germline ends. CDR3 in amino acids: CASSGLGGASTDTQYF. The DNA for the CDR3 is TGTGCCAGCAGCGGGTTGGGGGGGGCTAGCACAGATACGCAGTATTTT.

This clonotype came up a few times. The junction and the germline gene differ at one end; a read error may be behind it. V gene TRBV7-2 combines with J gene TRBJ2-2; D is unclear. The germline gives CDR1 SGHTA, CDR2 FQGNSA. The CDR3 totals 14 residues. CDR3 coding DNA: TGTGCTAGCAGCTTTACTGACTACACCGGGGAGCTGTTTTTT. Protein sequence: CASSFTDYTGELFF.

This clonotype was counted many times. The chain has TRBV10-3 and TRBJ2-7; no reliable D call. Per germline, CDR1 ENHRY and CDR2 SYGVKD. V lost 7 bases, J lost 4 bases, and 11 bases lay in between. This CDR3 region has 12 residues. This CDR3 reads CAINTDGYEQYF. In DNA, the CDR3 is TGTGCCATCAACACGGACGGTTACGAGCAGTACTTC.

This sequence joins TRBV12-3 or TRBV12-4 and TRBJ1-3; 8 bases are shared with TRBD1. V gave up 4 bases and J gave up 1 base; unmatched junction bases: 3. The CDR3 is made up of 15 amino acids. The CDR3, as DNA: TGTGCCAGCAGTTCCGACAGGGGTTCTGGAAACACCATATATTTT. Its protein is CASSSDRGSGNTIYF.

This clonotype was counted only a few times. The chain couples TRBV12-3 or TRBV12-4 to TRBJ2-5; D is unclear. V was shortened by 6 bases and J by 1 base, with 12 bases between the two germline ends. The CDR3 runs 14 residues. CDR3 amino acids: CASSSYSTQETQYF. CDR3 coding DNA: TGTGCCAGCAGCTCCTACTCCACCCAAGAGACCCAGTACTTC.

This clonotype has a count of ten or more. The V and J genes are TRBV7-9 and TRBJ2-5; 11 positions agree with TRBD2. Germline V gives CDR1 SEHNR, CDR2 FQNEAQ (reference sequence). This CDR3 region has 17 residues. V trimming: 2 bases; J trimming: 6 bases; junction bases outside the gene matches: 11. The CDR3 DNA sequence: TGTGCCAGCAGCTTAATGAATAGCGGGGGGGCTTCAAAGACCCAGTACTTC. Translated: CASSLMNSGGASKTQYF.

The CDR3 DNA follows: TGTGCCAGCAGTCAAACCCCGTACACTGAAGCTTTCTTT. Translation: CASSQTPYTEAFF. The J gene is TRBJ1-1, the V gene TRBV6-2 or TRBV6-3, with no clear D. The germline V gene has CDR1 MNHEY and CDR2 SVGEGT. The V end lost 5 bases, the J end lost 3 bases, and 10 bases lay between the germline ends. This CDR3 region has 13 residues.

There are many counts of this clonotype. The J gene is TRBJ1-1, the V gene TRBV27; the D gene is possibly TRBD1 (6 bases). Trimming shortened V by 3 bases and J by 5 bases, and 16 bases separated the two germline ends. CDR1 is MNHEY and CDR2 is SMNVEV in the germline V gene (reference sequence). The CDR3 loop spans 15 amino acids. The CDR3 DNA is TGTGCCAGCAGTTTTGGGGGGGCAGCAGTTACTGAAGCTTTCTTT. Amino acid sequence: CASSFGGAAVTEAFF.

A few counts support this clonotype. V and J are TRBV11-2 and TRBJ1-2; the match to TRBD1 covers 7 bases. The CDR3 sequence is 14 residues long. V was pared by 8 bases and J by 4 bases, with 10 bases of the junction left unmatched. The germline gives CDR1 SGHAT, CDR2 FQNNGV. CDR3 region: CASGEVGTAYGYTF. The CDR3, as DNA: TGTGCCAGCGGGGAAGTGGGGACAGCCTATGGCTACACCTTC.

CDR3 amino acids: CASSVGGYEQYF. The CDR3 DNA is TGTGCCAGCAGTGTGGGCGGCTACGAGCAGTACTTC. The V gene is TRBV2, the J gene TRBJ2-7; D uncertain. V was pared by 4 bases and J by 3 bases, with 7 bases between. Germline-derived CDR1 and CDR2 are SNHLY and FYNNEI. The CDR3 consists of 12 residues.

This clonotype came up a few times. The chain has TRBV6-1 and TRBJ1-4; maybe TRBD1 (6 bases). This CDR3 is built from 14 residues. The germline V and J ends were trimmed by 5 bases and 7 bases, with 14 bases remaining between them. Germline V gives CDR1 MNHNS, CDR2 SASEGT. The CDR3 spells CASSYQGMSEKLFF. The CDR3 nucleotides are TGTGCCAGCAGTTACCAGGGGATGAGTGAAAAACTGTTTTTT.